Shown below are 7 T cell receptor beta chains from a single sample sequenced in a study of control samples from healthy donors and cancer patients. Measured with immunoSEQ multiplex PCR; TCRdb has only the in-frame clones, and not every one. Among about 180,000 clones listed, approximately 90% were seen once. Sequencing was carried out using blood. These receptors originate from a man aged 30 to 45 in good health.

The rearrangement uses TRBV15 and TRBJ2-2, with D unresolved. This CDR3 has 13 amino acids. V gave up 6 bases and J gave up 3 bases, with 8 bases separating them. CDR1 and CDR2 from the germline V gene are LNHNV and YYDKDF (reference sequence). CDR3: CATRPGHTGELFF. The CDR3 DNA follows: TGTGCCACCAGGCCCGGGCACACCGGGGAGCTGTTTTTT.

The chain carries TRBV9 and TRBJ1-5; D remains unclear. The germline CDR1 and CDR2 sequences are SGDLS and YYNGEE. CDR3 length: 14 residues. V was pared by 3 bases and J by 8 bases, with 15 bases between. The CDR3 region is CASSGTGSREPQHF. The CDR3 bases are TGTGCCAGCAGCGGGACCGGGAGCAGAGAGCCCCAGCATTTT.

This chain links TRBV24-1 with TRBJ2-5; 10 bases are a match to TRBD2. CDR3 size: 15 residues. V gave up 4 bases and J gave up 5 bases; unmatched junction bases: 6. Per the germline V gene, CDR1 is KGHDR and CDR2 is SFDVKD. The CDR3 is CATSEPSGRGETQYF. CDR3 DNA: TGTGCCACCAGTGAACCTAGCGGGAGAGGGGAGACCCAGTACTTC.

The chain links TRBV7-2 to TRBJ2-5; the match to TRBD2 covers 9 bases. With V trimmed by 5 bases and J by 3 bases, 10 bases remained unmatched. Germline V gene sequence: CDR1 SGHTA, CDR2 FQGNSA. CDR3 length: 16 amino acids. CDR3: CASSPWREGPEETQYF. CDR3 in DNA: TGTGCCAGCAGCCCGTGGCGGGAGGGCCCTGAAGAGACCCAGTACTTC.

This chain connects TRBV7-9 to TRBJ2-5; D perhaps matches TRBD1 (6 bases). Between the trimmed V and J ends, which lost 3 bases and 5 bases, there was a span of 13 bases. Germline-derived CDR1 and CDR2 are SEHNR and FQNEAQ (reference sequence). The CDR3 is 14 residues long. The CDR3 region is CASSLDSGRETQYF. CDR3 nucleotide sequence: TGTGCCAGCAGCTTGGACAGTGGCAGGGAGACCCAGTACTTC.

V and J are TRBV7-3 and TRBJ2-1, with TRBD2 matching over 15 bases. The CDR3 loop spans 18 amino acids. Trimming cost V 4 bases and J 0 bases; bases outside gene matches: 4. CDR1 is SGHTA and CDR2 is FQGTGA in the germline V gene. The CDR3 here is CASSSGLAGGSSYNEQFF. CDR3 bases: TGTGCCAGCAGCTCGGGACTAGCGGGAGGCTCCTCCTACAATGAGCAGTTCTTC.

The CDR3 is CASHPHRRDNQPQHF. For the CDR3, the DNA is TGTGCCAGCCACCCCCACAGAAGGGACAATCAGCCCCAGCATTTT. The rearrangement links TRBV2 to TRBJ1-5; D is undetermined. The length of the CDR3 is 15 residues. Trimming removed 8 bases from V and 3 bases from J, with 17 bases in between. The V gene's germline CDR1 is SNHLY and CDR2 FYNNEI.